The clone carrying this T cell receptor beta chain was detected a few times. Clones were sequenced by immunoSEQ multiplex PCR, and TCRdb holds only the in-frame ones, with some missing. The sample contains under 200,000 clones, about four fifths of which appear only once. The CDR3 contains 16 residues. Trimming took 1 base from V and 0 from J; bases not matched to a gene: 5. In germline, CDR1 is MDHEN, CDR2 SYDVKM. This record comes from a study of blood T cell repertoires in COVID-19. The chain employs TRBV28 and TRBJ2-5; 7 nucleotides line up with TRBD2. Input material: peripheral blood. This sequence was found in a man in his sixties or seventies with active or convalescent COVID-19. In DNA form, the CDR3 reads TGTGCCAGCAGTTTATTTGCGGGGGTGTACCAAGAGACCCAGTACTTC. Its protein product is CASSLFAGVYQETQYF.